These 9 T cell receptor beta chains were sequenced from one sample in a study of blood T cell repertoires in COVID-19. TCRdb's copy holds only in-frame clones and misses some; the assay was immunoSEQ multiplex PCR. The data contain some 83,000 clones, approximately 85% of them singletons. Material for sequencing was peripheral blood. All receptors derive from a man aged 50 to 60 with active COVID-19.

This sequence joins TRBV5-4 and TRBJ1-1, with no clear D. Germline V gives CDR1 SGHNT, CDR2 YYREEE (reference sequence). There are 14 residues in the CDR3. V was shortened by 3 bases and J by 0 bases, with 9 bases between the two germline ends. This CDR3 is CASSSLDLNTEAFF. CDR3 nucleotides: TGTGCCAGCAGCTCGCTAGACCTGAACACTGAAGCTTTCTTT. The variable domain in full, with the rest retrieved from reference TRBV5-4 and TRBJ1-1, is ETGVTQSPTHLIKTRGQQVTLRCSSQSGHNTVSWYQQALGQGPQFIFQYYREEENGRGNFPPRFSGLQFPNYSSELNVNALELDDSALYLCASSSLDLNTEAFFGQGTRLTVV.

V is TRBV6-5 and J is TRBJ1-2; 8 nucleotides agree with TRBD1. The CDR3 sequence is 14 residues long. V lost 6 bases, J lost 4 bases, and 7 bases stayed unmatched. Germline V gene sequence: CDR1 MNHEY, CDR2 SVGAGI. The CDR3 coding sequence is TGTGCCAGCAGGGGAGGACAGGGCACCTATGGCTACACCTTC. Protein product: CASRGGQGTYGYTF.

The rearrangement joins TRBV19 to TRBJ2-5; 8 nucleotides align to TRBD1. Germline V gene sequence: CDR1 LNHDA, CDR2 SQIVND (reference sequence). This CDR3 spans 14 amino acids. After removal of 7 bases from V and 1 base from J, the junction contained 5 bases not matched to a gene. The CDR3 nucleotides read TGTGCCAGTACCACAGGGGGGCCCCAAGAGACCCAGTACTTC. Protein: CASTTGGPQETQYF.

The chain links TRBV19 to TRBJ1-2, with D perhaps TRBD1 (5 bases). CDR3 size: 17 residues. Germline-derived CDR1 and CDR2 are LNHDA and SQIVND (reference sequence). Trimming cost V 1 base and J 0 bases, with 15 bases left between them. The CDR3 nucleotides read TGTGCCAGTAGTATAGGATTACGTACAGGAGCTAACTATGGCTACACCTTC. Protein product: CASSIGLRTGANYGYTF.

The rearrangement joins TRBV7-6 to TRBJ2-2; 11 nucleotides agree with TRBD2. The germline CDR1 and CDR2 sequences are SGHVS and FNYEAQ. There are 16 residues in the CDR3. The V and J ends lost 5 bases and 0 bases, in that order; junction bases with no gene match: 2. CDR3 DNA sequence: TGTGCCAGCAGCAGGGGACTAGCGGCGAACACCGGGGAGCTGTTTTTT. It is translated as CASSRGLAANTGELFF.

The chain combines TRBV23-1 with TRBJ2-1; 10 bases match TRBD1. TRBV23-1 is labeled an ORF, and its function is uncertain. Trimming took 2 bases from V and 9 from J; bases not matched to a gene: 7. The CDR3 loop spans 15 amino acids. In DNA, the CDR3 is TGCGCCAGCAGTCAAGCGGGACAGGGGTTGGGTGAGCAGTTCTTC. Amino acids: CASSQAGQGLGEQFF.

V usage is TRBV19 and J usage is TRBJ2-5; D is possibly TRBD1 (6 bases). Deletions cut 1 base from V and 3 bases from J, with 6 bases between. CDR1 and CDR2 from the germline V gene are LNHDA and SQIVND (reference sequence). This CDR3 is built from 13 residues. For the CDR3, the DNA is TGTGCCAGTAGTATAGCAGGGGAAGAGACCCAGTACTTC. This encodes CASSIAGEETQYF.

DNA for the CDR3: TGTGCCAGCAGCTCCAGCCCAGGGACTGAAGCTTTCTTT. Translation: CASSSSPGTEAFF. The chain uses TRBV11-2 and TRBJ1-1; TRBD1 is a possible D gene (5 bases). Germline CDR1 and CDR2: SGHAT and FQNNGV. V lost 4 bases and J lost 5, with 11 bases in between. The CDR3 has 13 residues.

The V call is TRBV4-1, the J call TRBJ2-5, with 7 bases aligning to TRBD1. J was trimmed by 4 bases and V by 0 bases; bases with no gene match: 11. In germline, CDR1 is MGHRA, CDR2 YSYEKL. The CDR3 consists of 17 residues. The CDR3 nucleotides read TGCGCCAGCAGCCAAGATCCGGCGGCAGGGGGTCGAGAGACCCAGTACTTC. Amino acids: CASSQDPAAGGRETQYF.